The sequence of this T cell receptor beta chain was determined in a study of T cells in Graves' hyperthyroidism and ophthalmopathy. Authors of the study amplified TCR beta CDR3 regions from RNA transcripts. The HTBI primer set was used in a first-round RT-PCR of the TCR CDR3. From the multiplex PCR reads, TCRdb called clonotypes with MiXCR, one entry per CDR3 protein. The sample contains approximately 700,000 distinct CDR3 sequences, roughly 15% of which appear only once. This clonotype occurred many times. Per the germline V gene, CDR1 is MDHEN and CDR2 is SYDVKM. With 10 bases removed from V and 5 bases from J, the gap between germline ends came to 12 bases. The CDR3 totals 11 residues.

The TCR originated in a man aged 18 to 30 with Graves' hyperthyroidism. V is TRBV28 and J is TRBJ2-7; tentatively, D is TRBD1 (5 bases). The sequencing sample was made of blood. The DNA of the CDR3 is TGTGCCACCGAACAGGTCCACGAGCAGTACTTC. Residues: CATEQVHEQYF.